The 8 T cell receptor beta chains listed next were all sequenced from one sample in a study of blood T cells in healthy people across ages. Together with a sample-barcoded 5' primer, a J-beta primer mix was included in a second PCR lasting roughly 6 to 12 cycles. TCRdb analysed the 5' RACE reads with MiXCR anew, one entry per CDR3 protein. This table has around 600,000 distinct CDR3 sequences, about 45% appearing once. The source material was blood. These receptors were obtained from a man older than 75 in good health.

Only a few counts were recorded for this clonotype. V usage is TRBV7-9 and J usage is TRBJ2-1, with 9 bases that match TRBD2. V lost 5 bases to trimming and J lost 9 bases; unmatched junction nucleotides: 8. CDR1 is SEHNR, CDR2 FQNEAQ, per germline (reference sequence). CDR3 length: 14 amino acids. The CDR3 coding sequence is TGTGCCAGCAGCACAAGCGGGGGGAGTTTTGAGCAGTTCTTC. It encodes CASSTSGGSFEQFF.

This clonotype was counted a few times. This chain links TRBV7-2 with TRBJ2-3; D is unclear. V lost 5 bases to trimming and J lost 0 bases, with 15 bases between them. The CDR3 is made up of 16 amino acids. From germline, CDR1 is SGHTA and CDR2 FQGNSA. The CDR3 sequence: CASSHFPFGSTDTQYF. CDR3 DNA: TGTGCCAGCAGCCATTTCCCCTTTGGGAGCACAGATACGCAGTATTTT.

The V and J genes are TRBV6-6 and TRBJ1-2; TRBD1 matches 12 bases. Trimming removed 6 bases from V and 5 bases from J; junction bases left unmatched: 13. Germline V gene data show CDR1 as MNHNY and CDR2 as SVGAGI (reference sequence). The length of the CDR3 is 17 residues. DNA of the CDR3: TGTGCCAGCAGCCCTGGGACAGGGGGCGCCCTGTTTTATGGCTACACCTTC. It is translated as CASSPGTGGALFYGYTF.

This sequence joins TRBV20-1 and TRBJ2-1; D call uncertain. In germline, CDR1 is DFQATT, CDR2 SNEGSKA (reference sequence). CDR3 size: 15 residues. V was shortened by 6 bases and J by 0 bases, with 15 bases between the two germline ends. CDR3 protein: CSAGAPESSYNEQFF. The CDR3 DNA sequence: TGCAGTGCCGGCGCTCCCGAGAGCTCCTACAATGAGCAGTTCTTC.

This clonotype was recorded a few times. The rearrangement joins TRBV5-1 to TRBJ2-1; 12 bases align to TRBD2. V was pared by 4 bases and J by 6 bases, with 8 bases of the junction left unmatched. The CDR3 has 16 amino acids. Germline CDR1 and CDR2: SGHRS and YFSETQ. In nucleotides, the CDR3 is TGCGCCAGCAGCCTCCTCACTAGCGGGGGGTCCAATGAGCAGTTCTTC. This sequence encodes CASSLLTSGGSNEQFF.

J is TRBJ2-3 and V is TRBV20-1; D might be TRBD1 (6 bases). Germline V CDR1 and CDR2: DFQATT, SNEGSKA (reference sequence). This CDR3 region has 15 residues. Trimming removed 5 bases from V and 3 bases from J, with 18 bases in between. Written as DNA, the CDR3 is TGCAGTGCTCTCTTCGCGACGGGGACAACAGATACGCAGTATTTT. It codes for CSALFATGTTDTQYF.

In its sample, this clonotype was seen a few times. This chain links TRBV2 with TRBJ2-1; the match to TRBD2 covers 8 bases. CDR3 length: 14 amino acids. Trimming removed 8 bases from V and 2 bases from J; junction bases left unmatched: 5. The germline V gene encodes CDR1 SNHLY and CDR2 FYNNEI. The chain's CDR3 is CASVSGLAYNEQFF. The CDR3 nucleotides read TGTGCCAGCGTCTCGGGACTAGCCTACAATGAGCAGTTCTTC.

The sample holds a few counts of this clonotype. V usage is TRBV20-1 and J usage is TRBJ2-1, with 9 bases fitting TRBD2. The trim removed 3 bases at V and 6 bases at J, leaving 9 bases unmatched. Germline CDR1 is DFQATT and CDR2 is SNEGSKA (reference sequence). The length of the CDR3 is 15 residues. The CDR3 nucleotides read TGCAGTGCTAGCGACCAAGCGGGGGGACGCAATGAGCAGTTCTTC. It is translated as CSASDQAGGRNEQFF.